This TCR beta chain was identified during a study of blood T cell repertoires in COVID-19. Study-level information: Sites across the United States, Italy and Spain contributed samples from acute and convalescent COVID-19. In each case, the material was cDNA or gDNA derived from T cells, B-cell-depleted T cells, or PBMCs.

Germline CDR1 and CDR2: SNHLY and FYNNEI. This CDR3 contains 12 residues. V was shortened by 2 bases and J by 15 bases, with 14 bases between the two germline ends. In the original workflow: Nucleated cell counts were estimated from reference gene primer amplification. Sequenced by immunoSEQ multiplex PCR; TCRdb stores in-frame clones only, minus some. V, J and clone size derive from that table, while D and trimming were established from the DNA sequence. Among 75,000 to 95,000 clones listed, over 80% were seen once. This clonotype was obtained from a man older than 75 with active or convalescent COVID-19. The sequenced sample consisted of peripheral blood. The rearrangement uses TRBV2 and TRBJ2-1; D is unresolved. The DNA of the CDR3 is TGTGCCAGCAGTGAAAATTCCCCTTTTCCGTTCTTC. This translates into CASSENSPFPFF.